The T cell receptor beta chain described here comes from a study of cytomegalovirus exposure and HLA in healthy donors. Study-wide results and caveats: According to a later analysis, most TCR beta chains associated with CMV appeared HLA-restricted. Within the data, a cluster of highly shared sequence variants was likely a sequencing artifact. The authors confirmed in vitro that a few CMV-associated chains were specific for CMV antigens. TCR beta V- and J-gene trimming was later associated with a missense DCLRE1C variant.

Primers for the PCR totalled 60 Vbeta and 13 Jbeta. Sequencing was performed with immunoSEQ multiplex PCR; in TCRdb, only in-frame clones are kept and a portion is missing. The sample lists 110,000 or so clones; around 77% were seen once. Turning to this clone: Antigen specificity is unknown.

Germline V gives CDR1 SGHTA, CDR2 FQGNSA. The CDR3 length is 15 residues. Trimming left V 8 bases short and J 0 bases short, with 15 bases between. The chain uses TRBV7-2 and TRBJ2-3, with D possibly being TRBD2 (5 bases). Input material: PBMCs. This receptor was taken from a middle-aged man in good health and CMV-seropositive. CDR3 loop: CASELGRGSTDTQYF. The CDR3 nucleotides are TGTGCCAGCGAACTCGGTAGAGGGAGCACAGATACGCAGTATTTT.